This entry lists 2 T cell receptor beta chains sequenced from one sample in a study of cytomegalovirus exposure and HLA in healthy donors. PCR involved 60 Vbeta and 13 Jbeta primers. Some clones are missing from TCRdb's copy, which holds only in-frame ones; the method was immunoSEQ multiplex PCR. Among about 93,000 clones listed, around 77% were seen once. Sequenced material: PBMCs. These receptor sequences come from a man under 40 in good health and CMV-seronegative.

Here the CDR3 DNA reads TGTGCCAGCAGTTTATTGACGGGACAGGGGCCCTACGAGCAGTACTTC. Translated, it gives CASSLLTGQGPYEQYF. The chain employs TRBV27 and TRBJ2-7, with 10 bases that match TRBD1. The CDR3 sequence is 16 residues long. The V gene's germline CDR1 is MNHEY and CDR2 SMNVEV (reference sequence). Trimming at V came to 1 base and at J to 2 bases, leaving 5 bases not matched to a gene.

This clone was counted a few times. This chain connects TRBV28 to TRBJ1-5; perhaps TRBD1 as D (5 bases). V lost 0 bases and J 4 bases, leaving 13 bases between the germline ends. The CDR3 extends over 16 amino acids. Germline V CDR1 and CDR2: MDHEN, SYDVKM. The CDR3: CASSLWRRASNQPQHF. For the CDR3, the DNA is TGTGCCAGCAGTTTATGGCGCAGGGCTTCGAATCAGCCCCAGCATTTT.